These 7 T cell receptor beta chains were all obtained from the same sample, sequenced in a study of blood T cell repertoires in COVID-19. TCRdb's copy holds only in-frame clones and misses some; the assay was immunoSEQ multiplex PCR. Here the sample spans roughly 250,000 clones, 85% being singletons. Specimen: peripheral blood. These receptors originate from a woman aged 55-70 years with active or convalescent COVID-19.

The rearrangement joins TRBV29-1 to TRBJ1-5, with D perhaps matching TRBD1 (5 bases). CDR3 length: 12 amino acids. Trimming removed 4 bases from V and 4 bases from J, with 8 bases in between. Germline CDR1 is SQVTM and CDR2 is ANQGSEA. CDR3 residues: CSVGRDNQPQHF. The CDR3 DNA follows: TGCAGCGTTGGCAGGGATAATCAGCCCCAGCATTTT.

The gene calls are TRBV29-1 and TRBJ1-1; 7 positions match TRBD1. The CDR3 spans 12 residues. V shed 7 bases and J 7 bases; nucleotides not matched to a gene: 9. The germline gives CDR1 SQVTM, CDR2 ANQGSEA. CDR3 protein: CSALRDSFEAFF. The CDR3 nucleotides read TGCAGCGCCCTAAGGGACAGCTTTGAAGCTTTCTTT.

The J gene is TRBJ1-2, the V gene TRBV12-3 or TRBV12-4; D gene unclear. There are 11 residues in the CDR3. V was pared by 6 bases and J by 3 bases, with 5 bases between. CDR3 in amino acids: CASRADYGYTF. CDR3 nucleotide sequence: TGTGCCAGCAGGGCCGACTATGGCTACACCTTC.

The gene calls are TRBV30 and TRBJ2-5; 7 positions agree with TRBD1. V lost 2 bases to trimming and J lost 5 bases; unmatched junction nucleotides: 5. This CDR3 is built from 13 residues. Germline V gene data show CDR1 as GTSNPN and CDR2 as SVGIG (reference sequence). CDR3 bases: TGTGCCTGGAGTCCAGGGGGATCCGAGACCCAGTACTTC. It translates to CAWSPGGSETQYF.

This chain links TRBV4-1 with TRBJ2-2; 10 positions agree with TRBD1. The CDR3 has 15 amino acids. The ends lost 1 base at V and 8 bases at J; junction bases unmatched: 4. Germline CDR1 reads MGHRA; CDR2 reads YSYEKL. The CDR3 sequence is CASSQGQGAAGELFF. The CDR3 DNA reads as TGCGCCAGCAGCCAAGGACAGGGGGCTGCGGGGGAGCTGTTTTTT.

The chain has TRBV4-1 and TRBJ1-1; D gene unclear. The CDR3 sequence is 16 residues long. The germline V gene has CDR1 MGHRA and CDR2 YSYEKL. Deletions cut 4 bases from V and 1 base from J, with 16 bases between. CDR3 sequence (DNA): TGCGCCAGCAGCCCACTAAGTGCCAGCTCGAACACTGAAGCTTTCTTT. It yields the protein CASSPLSASSNTEAFF.

This clone was observed a handful of times. The V and J genes are TRBV10-1 and TRBJ2-2, with TRBD1 identical over 8 bases. In germline, CDR1 is WNHNN, CDR2 SYGVQD (reference sequence). The J segment lost 7 bases and the V segment lost 4 bases, leaving 5 bases of the junction unmatched. The CDR3 has 14 residues. CDR3 bases: TGCGCCAGCAGTGGGACAGGGCGTCTCGGGGAGCTGTTTTTT. It translates to CASSGTGRLGELFF.